The rows below give T cell receptor beta chains drawn from one sample of a study of shared clonotypes between healthy human individuals. The data were produced by immunoSEQ multiplex PCR, yet TCRdb's version contains in-frame clones alone and is incomplete. The sample includes around 1.9 million clones, about 92% seen only once; the top ten take around 1.7%. The specimen was naive CD8+ T cells from PBMCs. These receptors all stem from a man younger than 30 in good health. Some clones in this sample may be carry-over from other donors' samples. Both conserved end residues are trimmed from each CDR3. D genes are given only for firm matches.

J: TRBJ1-3; V: TRBV13; D: NA; CDR3: ASSFGPSGNTIY
J: TRBJ2-1; V: TRBV27; D: TRBD2; CDR3: ASSLSTSGSDEQF
J: TRBJ1-1; V: TRBV19; D: NA; CDR3: ASSIDSATEAF
J: TRBJ2-7; V: TRBV6-6; D: NA; CDR3: ASSHGGYEQY
J: TRBJ2-7; V: TRBV19; D: NA; CDR3: ASSIWAGYEQY
J: TRBJ2-4; V: TRBV6-1; D: TRBD2; CDR3: ASSTPGGGKNLQY
J: TRBJ2-7; V: TRBV15; D: TRBD2; CDR3: ATSRDTLAGGIYEQY
J: TRBJ2-7; V: TRBV7-7; D: TRBD2; CDR3: ASSLGRGSGRSYEQY
J: TRBJ1-1; V: TRBV5-4; D: NA; CDR3: ASSLPALGDTEAF
J: TRBJ2-7; V: TRBV28; D: NA; CDR3: ASSLTGQGRTYEQY
J: TRBJ1-1; V: TRBV6-1; D: NA; CDR3: ASSEVTEAF
J: TRBJ2-7; V: TRBV21-1; D: NA; CDR3: ASSIQRGRGARINEQY
J: TRBJ2-4; V: TRBV30; D: TRBD1; CDR3: AWRTTGIDIQY
J: TRBJ1-5; V: TRBV27; D: NA; CDR3: ASSFRGSQPQH
J: TRBJ1-2; V: TRBV4-2; D: TRBD1; CDR3: ASSQETGAYGYT
J: TRBJ2-1; V: TRBV27; D: TRBD2; CDR3: ASSQLELAGGSAEQF
J: TRBJ2-7; V: TRBV19; D: NA; CDR3: ASSPRTPSYEQY
J: TRBJ2-7; V: TRBV7-6; D: TRBD1; CDR3: ASSSRQGVYEQY
J: TRBJ2-5; V: TRBV11-2; D: NA; CDR3: ASSLVARTETQY
J: TRBJ1-3; V: TRBV11-2; D: NA; CDR3: ASSPAGGRNRNTIY
J: TRBJ2-1; V: TRBV4-2; D: TRBD2; CDR3: ASSHSRLAYEQF
J: TRBJ2-7; V: TRBV11-2; D: TRBD2; CDR3: ASSSTPGLAGGHRF
J: TRBJ2-1; V: TRBV6-5; D: NA; CDR3: ASSYYSGLSNEQF
J: TRBJ1-6; V: TRBV7-9; D: TRBD1; CDR3: ASSPGGVGNSPLH
J: TRBJ2-3; V: TRBV7-2; D: TRBD2; CDR3: ASSLGGSADTQY
J: TRBJ2-2; V: TRBV4-2; D: NA; CDR3: ASSQVPSTSTRTGELF